The source of this T cell receptor (beta chain) is a study of blood T cell repertoires in COVID-19. Study as a whole: The United States, Italy and Spain were the sources of the acute and convalescent COVID-19 samples. PBMCs, B-cell-depleted T cells, or T cells were the source of the cDNA or gDNA that made up the material.

Original processing notes: It was from reference gene primer amplification that nucleated cell counts were estimated. Libraries were prepared by immunoSEQ multiplex PCR; TCRdb keeps only in-frame clonotypes and omits some of them. Clone size and V and J calls were adopted from that table, with D and trimming inferred from the DNA. The table has roughly 160,000 clones, more than 70% seen once. The TCR sequence derives from a man aged 45-65 years who had recovered from COVID-19. Sequenced input: peripheral blood.

The DNA of the CDR3 is TGTGCCACCAGTGACACTACTAGCGGGGGGGCAGATACGCAGTATTTT. It specifies CATSDTTSGGADTQYF. This chain uses TRBV24-1 with TRBJ2-3; 13 positions match TRBD2. The CDR3 is made up of 16 amino acids. CDR1 is KGHDR and CDR2 is SFDVKD in the germline V gene. V lost 4 bases to trimming and J lost 4 bases; unmatched junction nucleotides: 4.